Below are 4 T cell receptor beta chains sequenced from a single sample in a study of cytomegalovirus exposure and HLA in healthy donors. The PCR contained 60 Vbeta and 13 Jbeta primers. Generated by immunoSEQ multiplex PCR, the TCRdb table keeps only in-frame clones and is missing some. The sample has 90,000 to 110,000 clones, more than 65% seen once. Sequencing was carried out using PBMCs. These receptors came from a man aged 25 to 40 in good health and CMV-seronegative.

CDR3 region: CASSAWSLTRTGELFF. In nucleotides, the CDR3 is TGCGCCAGCAGCGCCTGGTCTCTCACGAGGACCGGGGAGCTGTTTTTT. The J gene is TRBJ2-2, the V gene TRBV4-3; no clear D gene. Trimming pared 5 bases from V and 5 bases from J, leaving 18 bases between. Germline lookup yields CDR1 LGHNA and CDR2 YSLEER. This CDR3 region has 16 residues.

The chain employs TRBV27 and TRBJ2-5, with a weak D call TRBD2 (6 bases). The CDR3 sequence is 15 residues long. V was pared by 7 bases and J by 5 bases, with 20 bases between. Germline CDR1 is MNHEY and CDR2 is SMNVEV (reference sequence). The CDR3 bases are TGTGCCAGCACGAGCCGGCGGGGTCCGAGGGAGACCCAGTACTTC. Translation: CASTSRRGPRETQYF.

CDR3 sequence: CASSPQGLVGNTIYF. As DNA, the CDR3 is TGTGCCAGCAGCCCCCAGGGTCTTGTTGGAAACACCATATATTTT. The V gene is TRBV11-2, the J gene TRBJ1-3, with a weak D call TRBD1 (5 bases). V gave up 5 bases and J gave up 3 bases, with 14 bases separating them. CDR1 is SGHAT and CDR2 is FQNNGV in the germline V gene. The CDR3 runs to 15 residues.

This clone appeared a few times. The V gene is TRBV7-2, the J gene TRBJ2-1, with TRBD2 matching 10 bases. The trim removed 3 bases at V and 3 bases at J, leaving 5 bases unmatched. Per the germline V gene, CDR1 is SGHTA and CDR2 is FQGNSA. The CDR3 length is 16 residues. For the CDR3, the DNA is TGTGCCAGCAGCTTTGAGGGGACTAGCGACTACAATGAGCAGTTCTTC. Translated, it gives CASSFEGTSDYNEQFF. Full variable domain (rest looked up from reference TRBV7-2 and TRBJ2-1): GAGVSQSPSNKVTEKGKDVELRCDPISGHTALYWYRQSLGQGLEFLIYFQGNSAPDKSGLPSDRFSAERTGGSVSTLTIQRTQQEDSAVYLCASSFEGTSDYNEQFFGPGTRLTVL.